This T cell receptor (beta chain) was captured by sequencing in a study of beta chain features in type 1 diabetes. As every portion of the isolated RNA was reverse transcribed, the sequencing read expressed TCRB transcripts. The data were produced by immunoSEQ multiplex PCR, yet TCRdb's version contains in-frame clones alone and is incomplete. The table lists around 56,000 clones, 50% to 55% of them singletons. A remark on this clone: Its matching antigen is unknown.

Overall study findings and caveats: Shortening of TCRB CDR3s, moderate but significant, appeared in all four CD4+ subsets of Type 1 diabetes patients. Type 1 diabetes patients showed fewer insertions and more deletions at VDJ junctions.

Only one heparinised blood draw was taken per donor, and its volume averaged around 100 mL. Using CD45RO/CCR7/CD25/CD127/CD95/CD27, CD4+ naive, central memory, regulatory and stem cell-like memory cells were sorted. Purity of each sorted population was above 95%. The CDR3 runs to 16 residues. V lost 0 bases, J lost 0 bases, and 10 bases lay in between. The germline V gene encodes CDR1 SGHTA and CDR2 FQGNSA. Source material: Tregs from blood. This chain connects TRBV7-2 to TRBJ2-3; perhaps TRBD2 as D (6 bases). The receptor was isolated from a woman aged 40 to 55 with type 1 diabetes. CDR3 protein: CASSLASGPSTDTQYF. In nucleotides, the CDR3 is TGTGCCAGCAGCTTAGCTAGCGGCCCTAGCACAGATACGCAGTATTTT. The whole variable domain, remainder taken from reference TRBV7-2 and TRBJ2-3, is GAGVSQSPSNKVTEKGKDVELRCDPISGHTALYWYRQSLGQGLEFLIYFQGNSAPDKSGLPSDRFSAERTGGSVSTLTIQRTQQEDSAVYLCASSLASGPSTDTQYFGPGTRLTVL.